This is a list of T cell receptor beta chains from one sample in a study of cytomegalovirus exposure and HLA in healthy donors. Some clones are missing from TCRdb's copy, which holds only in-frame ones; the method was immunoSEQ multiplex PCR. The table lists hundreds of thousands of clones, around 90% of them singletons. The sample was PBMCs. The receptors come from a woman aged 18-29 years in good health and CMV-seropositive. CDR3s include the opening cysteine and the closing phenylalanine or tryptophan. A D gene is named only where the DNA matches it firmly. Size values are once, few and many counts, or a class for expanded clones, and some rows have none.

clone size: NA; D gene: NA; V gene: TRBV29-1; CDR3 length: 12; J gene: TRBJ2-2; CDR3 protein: CSGGDNTGELFF; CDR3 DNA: TGCAGCGGGGGGGACAACACCGGGGAGCTGTTTTTT
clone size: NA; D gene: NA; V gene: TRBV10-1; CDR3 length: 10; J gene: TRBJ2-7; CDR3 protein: CAQGTYEQYF; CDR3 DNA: TGCGCACAGGGCACCTACGAGCAGTACTTC
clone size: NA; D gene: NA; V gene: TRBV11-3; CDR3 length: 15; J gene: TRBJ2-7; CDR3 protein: CASSRTPATFDEQYF; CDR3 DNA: TGTGCCAGCAGCAGGACACCAGCGACGTTCGACGAGCAGTACTTC
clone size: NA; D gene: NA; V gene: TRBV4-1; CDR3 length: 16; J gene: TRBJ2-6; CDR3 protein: CASSQGAQSGANVLTF; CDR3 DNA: TGCGCCAGCAGCCAAGGGGCACAGTCTGGGGCCAACGTCCTGACTTTC
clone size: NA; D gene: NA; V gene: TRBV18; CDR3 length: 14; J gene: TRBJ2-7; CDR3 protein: CASSPVAQSYEQYF; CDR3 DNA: TGTGCCAGCTCACCAGTTGCTCAGTCCTACGAGCAGTACTTC
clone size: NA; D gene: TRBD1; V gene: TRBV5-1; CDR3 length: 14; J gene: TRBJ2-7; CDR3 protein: CASSTGQPIYEQYF; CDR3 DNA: TGCGCCAGCAGCACGGGACAGCCCATATACGAGCAGTACTTC
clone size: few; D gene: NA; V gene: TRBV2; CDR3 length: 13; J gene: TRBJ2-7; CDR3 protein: CACRVALWSEQYF; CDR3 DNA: TGTGCCTGTAGAGTAGCCTTATGGTCCGAGCAGTACTTC
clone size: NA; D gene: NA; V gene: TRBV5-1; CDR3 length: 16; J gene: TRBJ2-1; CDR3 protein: CASSNAGVLGGNEQFF; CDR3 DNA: TGCGCCAGCAGCAACGCGGGGGTGTTAGGGGGAAATGAGCAGTTCTTC
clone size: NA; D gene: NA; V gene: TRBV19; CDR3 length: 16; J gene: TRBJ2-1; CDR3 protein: CASSIFSPRGVYEQFF; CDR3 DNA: TGTGCCAGTAGTATTTTTTCCCCCCGGGGTGTCTATGAGCAGTTCTTC
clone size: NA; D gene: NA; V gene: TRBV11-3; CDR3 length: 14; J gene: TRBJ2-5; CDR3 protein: CASSLSGSQETQYF; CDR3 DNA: TGTGCCAGCAGCTTAAGTGGGAGCCAAGAGACCCAGTACTTC
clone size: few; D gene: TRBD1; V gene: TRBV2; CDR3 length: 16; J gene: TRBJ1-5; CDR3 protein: CASSEGTGQRNQPQHF; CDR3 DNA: TGTGCCAGCAGTGAAGGGACAGGGCAAAGGAATCAGCCCCAGCATTTT
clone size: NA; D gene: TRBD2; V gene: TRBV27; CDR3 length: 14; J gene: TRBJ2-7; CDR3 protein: CASSLRGSLYEQYF; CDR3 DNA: TGTGCCAGCAGTTTGCGGGGGAGTCTCTACGAGCAGTACTTC
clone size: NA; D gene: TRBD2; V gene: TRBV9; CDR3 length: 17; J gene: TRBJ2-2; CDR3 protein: CASSVGAVAGPTGELFF; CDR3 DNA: TGTGCCAGCAGCGTGGGCGCGGTAGCGGGGCCCACCGGGGAGCTGTTTTTT
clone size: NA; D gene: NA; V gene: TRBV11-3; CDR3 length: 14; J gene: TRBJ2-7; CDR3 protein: CASSPGGGSYEQYF; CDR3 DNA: TGTGCCAGCAGCCCAGGAGGCGGATCCTACGAGCAGTACTTC
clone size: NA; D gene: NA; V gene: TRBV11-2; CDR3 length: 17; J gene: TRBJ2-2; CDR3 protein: CASSPSADRGSSGELFF; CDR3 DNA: TGTGCCAGCAGCCCCTCCGCCGACCGGGGAAGTTCCGGGGAGCTGTTTTTT
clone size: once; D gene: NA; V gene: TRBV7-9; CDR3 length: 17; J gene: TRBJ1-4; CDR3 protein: CASSLARVWTPYEKLFF; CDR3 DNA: TGTGCCAGCAGCTTAGCCAGGGTTTGGACCCCTTACGAAAAACTGTTTTTT
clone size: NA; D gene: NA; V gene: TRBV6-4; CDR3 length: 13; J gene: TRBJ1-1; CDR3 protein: CASSDFGGAEAFF; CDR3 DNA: TGTGCCAGCAGTGACTTTGGGGGCGCCGAAGCTTTCTTT
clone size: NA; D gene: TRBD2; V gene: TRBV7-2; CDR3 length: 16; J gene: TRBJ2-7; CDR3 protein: CASSLPLAGGGYEQYF; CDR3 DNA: TGTGCCAGCAGCTTGCCTCTAGCGGGAGGAGGGTACGAGCAGTACTTC
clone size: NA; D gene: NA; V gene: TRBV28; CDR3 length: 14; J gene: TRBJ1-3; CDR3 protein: CASSLTGTGNTIYF; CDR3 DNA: TGTGCCAGCAGTTTAACCGGGACTGGAAACACCATATATTTT
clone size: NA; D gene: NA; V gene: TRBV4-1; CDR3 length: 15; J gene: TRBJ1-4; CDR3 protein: CASSLLSETNEKLFF; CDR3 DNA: TGCGCCAGCAGCCTTCTGAGCGAAACTAATGAAAAACTGTTTTTT
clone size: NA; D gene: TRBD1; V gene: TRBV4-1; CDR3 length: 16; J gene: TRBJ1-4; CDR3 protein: CASSRLDRGRNEKLFF; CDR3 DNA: TGCGCCAGCAGCCGCCTCGACAGGGGCAGAAATGAAAAACTGTTTTTT
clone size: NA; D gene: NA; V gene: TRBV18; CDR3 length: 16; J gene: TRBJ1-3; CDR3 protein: CASSPPAAQGGNTIYF; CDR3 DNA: TGTGCCAGCTCACCTCCTGCGGCGCAAGGTGGAAACACCATATATTTT
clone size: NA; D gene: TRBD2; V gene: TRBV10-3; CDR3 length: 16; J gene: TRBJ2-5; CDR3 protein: CAISRPPGLAGETQYF; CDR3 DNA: TGTGCCATCAGTCGCCCCCCGGGGCTAGCGGGGGAGACCCAGTACTTC
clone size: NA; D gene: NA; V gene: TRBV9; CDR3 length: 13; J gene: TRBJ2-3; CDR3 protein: CASKRGDTDTQYF; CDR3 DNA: TGTGCCAGTAAGCGTGGCGACACAGATACGCAGTATTTT
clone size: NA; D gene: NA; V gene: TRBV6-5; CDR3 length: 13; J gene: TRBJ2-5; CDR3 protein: CASKPTGIETQYF; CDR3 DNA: TGTGCCAGCAAACCCACGGGAATTGAGACCCAGTACTTC
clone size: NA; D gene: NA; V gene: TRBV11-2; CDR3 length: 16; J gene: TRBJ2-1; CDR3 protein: CASSLLYGTGKDEQFF; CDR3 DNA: TGTGCCAGCAGCCTACTCTATGGGACTGGAAAAGATGAGCAGTTCTTC
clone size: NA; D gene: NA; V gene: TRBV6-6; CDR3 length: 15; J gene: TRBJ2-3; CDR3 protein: CASSIQGSSTDTQYF; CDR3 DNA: TGTGCCAGCAGCATACAGGGTTCTAGCACAGATACGCAGTATTTT
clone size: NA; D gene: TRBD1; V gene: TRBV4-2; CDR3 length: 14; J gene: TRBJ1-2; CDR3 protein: CASSLGQGGYGYTF; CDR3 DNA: TGTGCCAGCAGCCTAGGACAGGGGGGCTATGGCTACACCTTC